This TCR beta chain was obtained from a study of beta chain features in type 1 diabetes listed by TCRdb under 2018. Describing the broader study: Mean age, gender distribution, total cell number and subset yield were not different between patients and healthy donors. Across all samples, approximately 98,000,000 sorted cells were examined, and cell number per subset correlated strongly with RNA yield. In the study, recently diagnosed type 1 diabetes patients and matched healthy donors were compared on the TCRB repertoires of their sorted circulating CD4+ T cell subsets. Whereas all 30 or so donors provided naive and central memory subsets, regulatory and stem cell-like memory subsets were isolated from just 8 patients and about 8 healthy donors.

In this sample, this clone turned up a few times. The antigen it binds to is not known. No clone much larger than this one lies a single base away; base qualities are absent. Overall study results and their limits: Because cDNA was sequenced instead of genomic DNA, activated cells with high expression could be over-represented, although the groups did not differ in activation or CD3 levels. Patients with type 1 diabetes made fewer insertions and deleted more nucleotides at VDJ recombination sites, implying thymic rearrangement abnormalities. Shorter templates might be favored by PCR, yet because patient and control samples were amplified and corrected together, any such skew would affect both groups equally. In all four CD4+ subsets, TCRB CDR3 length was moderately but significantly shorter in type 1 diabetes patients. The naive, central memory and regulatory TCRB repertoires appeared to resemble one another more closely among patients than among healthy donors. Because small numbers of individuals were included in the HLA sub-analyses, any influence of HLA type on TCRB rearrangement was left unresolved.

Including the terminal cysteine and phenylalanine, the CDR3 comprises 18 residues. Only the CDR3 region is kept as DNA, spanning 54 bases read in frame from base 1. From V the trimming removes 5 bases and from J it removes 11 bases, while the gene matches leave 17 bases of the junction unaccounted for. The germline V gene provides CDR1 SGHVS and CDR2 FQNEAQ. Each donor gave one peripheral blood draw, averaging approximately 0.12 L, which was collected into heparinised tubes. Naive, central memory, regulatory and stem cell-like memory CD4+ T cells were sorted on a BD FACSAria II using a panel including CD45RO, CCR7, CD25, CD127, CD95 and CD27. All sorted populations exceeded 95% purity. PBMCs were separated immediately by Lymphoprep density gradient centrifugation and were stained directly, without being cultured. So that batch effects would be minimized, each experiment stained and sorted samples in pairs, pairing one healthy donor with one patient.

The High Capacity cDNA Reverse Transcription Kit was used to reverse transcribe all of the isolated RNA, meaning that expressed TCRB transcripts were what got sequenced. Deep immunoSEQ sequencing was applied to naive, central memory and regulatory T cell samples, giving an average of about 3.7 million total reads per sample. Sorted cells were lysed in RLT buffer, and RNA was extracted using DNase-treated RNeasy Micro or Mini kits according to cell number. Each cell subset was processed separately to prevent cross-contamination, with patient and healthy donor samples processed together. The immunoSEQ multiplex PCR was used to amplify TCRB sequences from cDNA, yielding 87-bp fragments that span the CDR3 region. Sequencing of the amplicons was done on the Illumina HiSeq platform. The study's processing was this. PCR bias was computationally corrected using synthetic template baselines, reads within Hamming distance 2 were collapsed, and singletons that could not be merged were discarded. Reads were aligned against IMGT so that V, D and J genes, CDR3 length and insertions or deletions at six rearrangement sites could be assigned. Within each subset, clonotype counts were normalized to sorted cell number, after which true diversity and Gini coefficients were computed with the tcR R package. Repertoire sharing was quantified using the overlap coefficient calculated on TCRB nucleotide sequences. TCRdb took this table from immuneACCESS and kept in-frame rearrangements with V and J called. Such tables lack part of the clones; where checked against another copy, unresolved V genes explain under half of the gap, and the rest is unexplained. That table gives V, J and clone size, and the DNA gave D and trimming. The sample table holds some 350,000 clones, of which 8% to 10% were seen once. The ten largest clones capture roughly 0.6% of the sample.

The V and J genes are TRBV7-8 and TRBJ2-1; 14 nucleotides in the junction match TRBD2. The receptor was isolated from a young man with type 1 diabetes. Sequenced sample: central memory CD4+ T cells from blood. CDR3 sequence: CASSLGTSGRRWGMKQFF. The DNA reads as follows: TGTGCCAGCAGCCTCGGGACTAGCGGGAGAAGATGGGGAATGAAGCAGTTCTTC.